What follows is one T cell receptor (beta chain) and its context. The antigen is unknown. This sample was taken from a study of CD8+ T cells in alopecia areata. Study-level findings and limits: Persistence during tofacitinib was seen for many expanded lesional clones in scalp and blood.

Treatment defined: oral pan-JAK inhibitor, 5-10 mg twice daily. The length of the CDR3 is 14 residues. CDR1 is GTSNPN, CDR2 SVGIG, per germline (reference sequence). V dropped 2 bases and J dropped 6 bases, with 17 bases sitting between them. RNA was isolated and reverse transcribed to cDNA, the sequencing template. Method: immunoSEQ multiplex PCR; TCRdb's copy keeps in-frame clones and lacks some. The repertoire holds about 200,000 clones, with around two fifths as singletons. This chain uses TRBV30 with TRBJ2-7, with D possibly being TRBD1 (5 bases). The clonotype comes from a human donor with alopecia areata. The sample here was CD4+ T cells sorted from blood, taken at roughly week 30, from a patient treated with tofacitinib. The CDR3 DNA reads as TGTGCCTGGAGTAGGGGATTAACGGTGGGCGAGCAGTACTTC. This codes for CAWSRGLTVGEQYF.